This T cell receptor beta chain was sequenced during a study of blood T cells in healthy people across ages. The authors ran a second PCR of about 7 to 11 cycles using a sample-barcoded 5' primer and a J-beta primer mix. TCRdb reanalysed the 5' RACE reads using MiXCR and keeps one entry per CDR3 protein. Seen here are 1,500,000 or so distinct CDR3 sequences, roughly two fifths observed once, and the top ten hold about 4%. Peripheral blood was drawn, roughly 10 milliliters per donor. Trimming pared 0 bases from V and 6 bases from J, leaving 11 bases between. The CDR3 has 14 amino acids. The germline V gene encodes CDR1 MNHEY and CDR2 SVGAGI. Whole-study findings and limits: Diversity figures derived from one million T cells were judged to underestimate the true value. Diversity of TCR beta per million T cells declined in a roughly linear way with age. Conclusively comparing naive with antigen-experienced cells was impossible with unsorted PBMCs.

In its sample, this clonotype was seen a few times. Its antigen is undetermined. Sequencing was carried out using blood. The chain combines TRBV6-5 with TRBJ2-5; D is perhaps TRBD2 (6 bases). The TCR originated in a woman aged 18-29 years in good health. The CDR3 coding sequence is TGTGCCAGCAGTTACTCCGGGGGTGTCCAGACCCAGTACTTC. Amino acid sequence: CASSYSGGVQTQYF.